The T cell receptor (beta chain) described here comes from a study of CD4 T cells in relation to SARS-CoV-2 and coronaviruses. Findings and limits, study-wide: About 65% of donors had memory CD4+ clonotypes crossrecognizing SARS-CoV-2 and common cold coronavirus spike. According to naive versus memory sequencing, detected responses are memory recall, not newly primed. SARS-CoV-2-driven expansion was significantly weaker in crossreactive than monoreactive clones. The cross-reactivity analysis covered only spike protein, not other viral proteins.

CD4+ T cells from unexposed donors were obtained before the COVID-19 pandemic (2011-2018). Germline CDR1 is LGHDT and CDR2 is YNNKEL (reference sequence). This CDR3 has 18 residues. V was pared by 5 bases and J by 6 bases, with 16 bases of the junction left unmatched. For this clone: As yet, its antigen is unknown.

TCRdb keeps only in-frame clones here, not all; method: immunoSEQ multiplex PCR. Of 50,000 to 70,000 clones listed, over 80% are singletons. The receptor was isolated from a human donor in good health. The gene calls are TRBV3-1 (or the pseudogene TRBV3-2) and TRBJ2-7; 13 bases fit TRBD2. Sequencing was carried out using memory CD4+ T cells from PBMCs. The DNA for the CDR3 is TGTGCCAGCAGCTCAGGGGGAGGGGGGACTAGCGGGATGTTCGAGCAGTACTTC. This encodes CASSSGGGGTSGMFEQYF.